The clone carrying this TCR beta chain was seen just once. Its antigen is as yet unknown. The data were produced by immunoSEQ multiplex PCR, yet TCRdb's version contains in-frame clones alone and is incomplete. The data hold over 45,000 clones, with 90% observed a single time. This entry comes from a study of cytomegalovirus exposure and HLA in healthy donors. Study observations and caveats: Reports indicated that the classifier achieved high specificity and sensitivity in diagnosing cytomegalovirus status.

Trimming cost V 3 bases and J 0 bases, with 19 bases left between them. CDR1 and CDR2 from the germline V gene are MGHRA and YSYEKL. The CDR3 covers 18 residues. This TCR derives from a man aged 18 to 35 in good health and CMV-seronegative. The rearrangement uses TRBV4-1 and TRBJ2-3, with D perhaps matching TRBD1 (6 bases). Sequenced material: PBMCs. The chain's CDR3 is CASSHRGYGIPSTDTQYF. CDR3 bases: TGCGCCAGCAGCCACAGGGGTTACGGGATACCTAGCACAGATACGCAGTATTTT.